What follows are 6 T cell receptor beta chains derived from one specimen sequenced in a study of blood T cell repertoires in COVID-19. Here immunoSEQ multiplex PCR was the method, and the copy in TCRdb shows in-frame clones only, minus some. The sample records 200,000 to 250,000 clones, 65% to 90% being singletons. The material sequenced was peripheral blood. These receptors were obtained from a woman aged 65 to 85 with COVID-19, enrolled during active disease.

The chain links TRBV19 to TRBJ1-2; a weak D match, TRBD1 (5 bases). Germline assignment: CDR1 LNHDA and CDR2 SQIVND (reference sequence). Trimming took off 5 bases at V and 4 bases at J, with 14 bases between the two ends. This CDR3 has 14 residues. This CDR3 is CASSPSRGGYGYTF. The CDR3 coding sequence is TGTGCCAGTAGTCCCTCTCGGGGGGGCTATGGCTACACCTTC.

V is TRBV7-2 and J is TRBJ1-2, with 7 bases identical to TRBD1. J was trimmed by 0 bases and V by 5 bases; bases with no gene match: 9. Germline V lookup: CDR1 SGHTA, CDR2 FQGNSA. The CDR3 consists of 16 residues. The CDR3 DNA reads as TGTGCCAGCAGCATCGACAGGGCCACAGCTAACTATGGCTACACCTTC. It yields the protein CASSIDRATANYGYTF. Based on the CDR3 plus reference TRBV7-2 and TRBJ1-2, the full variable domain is GAGVSQSPSNKVTEKGKDVELRCDPISGHTALYWYRQSLGQGLEFLIYFQGNSAPDKSGLPSDRFSAERTGGSVSTLTIQRTQQEDSAVYLCASSIDRATANYGYTFGSGTRLTVV.

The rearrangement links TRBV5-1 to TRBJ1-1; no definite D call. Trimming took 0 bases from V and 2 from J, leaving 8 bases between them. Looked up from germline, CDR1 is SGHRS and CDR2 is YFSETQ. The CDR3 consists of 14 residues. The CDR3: CASSLASSNTEAFF. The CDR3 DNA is TGCGCCAGCAGCTTGGCATCATCCAACACTGAAGCTTTCTTT.

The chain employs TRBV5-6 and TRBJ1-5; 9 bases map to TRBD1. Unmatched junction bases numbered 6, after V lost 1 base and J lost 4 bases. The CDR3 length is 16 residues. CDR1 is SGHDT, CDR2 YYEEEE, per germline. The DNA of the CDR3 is TGTGCCAGCAGCTTGCGAATGACAGGGGGGAATCAGCCCCAGCATTTT. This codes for CASSLRMTGGNQPQHF. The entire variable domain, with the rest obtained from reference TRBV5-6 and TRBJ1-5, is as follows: DAGVTQSPTHLIKTRGQQVTLRCSPKSGHDTVSWYQQALGQGPQFIFQYYEEEERQRGNFPDRFSGHQFPNYSSELNVNALLLGDSALYLCASSLRMTGGNQPQHFGDGTRLSIL.

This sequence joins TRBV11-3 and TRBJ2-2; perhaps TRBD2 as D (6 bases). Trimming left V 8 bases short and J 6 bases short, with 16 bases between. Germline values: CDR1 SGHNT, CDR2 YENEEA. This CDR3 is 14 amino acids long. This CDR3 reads CASHVGSGAGELFF. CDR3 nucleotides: TGTGCCAGCCACGTCGGATCGGGGGCCGGGGAGCTGTTTTTT.

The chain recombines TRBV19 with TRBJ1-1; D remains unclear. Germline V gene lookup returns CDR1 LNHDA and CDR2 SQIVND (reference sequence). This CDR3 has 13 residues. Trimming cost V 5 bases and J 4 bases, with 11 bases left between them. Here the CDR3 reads CASSVPPGTEAFF. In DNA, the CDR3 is TGTGCCAGTAGTGTCCCCCCGGGCACTGAAGCTTTCTTT.